Each of the 18 T cell receptor beta chains below was sequenced from the same sample in a study of T cell repertoires in cytomegalovirus infection. TCRdb reprocessed the reads via MiXCR and lists one record per CDR3 protein. Among roughly 800,000 distinct CDR3 sequences listed, under 35% were seen once. These TCRs' antigens remain unknown. The specimen was cultured CD8+ T cells from PBMCs, collected from culture after CMV antigen stimulation. The receptors were sampled from a human donor in good health (CMV status not recorded). Some clones in this sample may be carry-over from other donors' samples.

A few counts support this clonotype. The CDR3: CASTVETGGTGEQFF. The CDR3 nucleotides read TGTGCCAGCACCGTAGAGACAGGGGGCACGGGTGAGCAGTTCTTC. The chain couples TRBV5-4 to TRBJ2-1, with 10 bases lining up with TRBD1. Germline loops: CDR1 SGHNT, CDR2 YYREEE (reference sequence). With V trimmed by 6 bases and J by 9 bases, 12 bases remained unmatched. The CDR3 totals 15 residues.

This clonotype was observed at least ten times. This chain links TRBV7-6 with TRBJ2-1; TRBD1 aligns across 10 bases. Per germline, CDR1 SGHVS and CDR2 FNYEAQ. The CDR3 has 17 residues. V was clipped by 5 bases and J by 5 bases; unmatched bases: 12. CDR3 sequence: CASSRGFGTGVDNEQFF. In DNA, the CDR3 is TGTGCCAGCAGCCGAGGATTCGGGACAGGGGTCGACAATGAGCAGTTCTTC.

V is TRBV4-1 and J is TRBJ2-2; 9 bases agree with TRBD2. The CDR3 totals 14 residues. With 7 bases clipped from V and 7 bases from J, the junction kept 7 bases outside the gene matches. The germline gives CDR1 MGHRA, CDR2 YSYEKL. CDR3 coding DNA: TGCGCCAGCAAAGAAGCGGGGGGCGGCGGGGAGCTGTTTTTT. Encoded protein: CASKEAGGGGELFF.

CDR3 bases: TGTGCCAGCAGCTTAGGTGGCGGAGGGGGCAGCGAAGAGACCCAGTACTTC. It is translated as CASSLGGGGGSEETQYF. The V gene is TRBV11-2, the J gene TRBJ2-5; D is perhaps TRBD1 (7 bases). The V and J ends lost 1 base and 3 bases respectively, with 18 bases between them. The germline V gene has CDR1 SGHAT and CDR2 FQNNGV. The CDR3 runs to 17 residues.

This clonotype has just a few counts. The V gene is TRBV27, the J gene TRBJ2-5, with TRBD2 identical over 12 bases. CDR1 is MNHEY, CDR2 SMNVEV, per germline (reference sequence). V lost 5 bases to trimming and J lost 12 bases; unmatched junction nucleotides: 13. The CDR3 runs 15 residues. CDR3 DNA: TGTGCCAGCAGTCCGGAAACCGGGACTAGCGGGTTCGAGTACTTC. Translated, it gives CASSPETGTSGFEYF.

The chain recombines TRBV27 with TRBJ2-7; D call uncertain. Germline V gene data show CDR1 as MNHEY and CDR2 as SMNVEV (reference sequence). This CDR3 is 15 amino acids long. The V end lost 2 bases, the J end lost 5 bases, and 16 bases lay between the germline ends. The CDR3 sequence: CASSLIGGSLDEQYF. CDR3 DNA sequence: TGTGCCAGCAGTTTAATCGGCGGAAGCCTGGACGAGCAGTACTTC.

The gene calls are TRBV5-1 and TRBJ1-2; 9 bases are shared with TRBD1. CDR1 is SGHRS, CDR2 YFSETQ, per germline. V trimming: 4 bases; J trimming: 5 bases; junction bases outside the gene matches: 9. CDR3 length: 15 residues. The CDR3 DNA follows: TGCGCCAGCAGCAAAGGGACAGGGATTGATTATGGCTACACCTTC. Translating it yields CASSKGTGIDYGYTF.

V gene TRBV29-1 combines with J gene TRBJ1-1; no firm D call. Germline V CDR1 and CDR2: SQVTM, ANQGSEA. The CDR3 covers 14 residues. V lost 5 bases and J lost 2, with 15 bases in between. The CDR3 nucleotides are TGCAGCGTTACCCGGGTGGGATTTAACACTGAAGCTTTCTTT. It yields the protein CSVTRVGFNTEAFF.

The chain joins TRBV5-1 to TRBJ1-2; D is possibly TRBD1 (5 bases). Germline V gene data show CDR1 as SGHRS and CDR2 as YFSETQ. With 4 bases removed from V and 4 bases from J, the gap between germline ends came to 17 bases. The CDR3 is 15 amino acids. Here the CDR3 reads CASSRRGSEVYGYTF. DNA of the CDR3: TGCGCCAGCAGCCGCCGGGGGAGTGAGGTCTATGGCTACACCTTC.

This clonotype was seen at least ten times. The rearrangement joins TRBV6-5 to TRBJ1-1, with D possibly being TRBD1 (5 bases). Trimming stripped 2 bases from V and 4 bases from J, with 14 bases between. Per the germline V gene, CDR1 is MNHEY and CDR2 is SVGAGI. The CDR3 runs 15 residues. The CDR3 nucleotides are TGTGCCAGCAGTTACGACCGCGGGGGATTCACTGAAGCTTTCTTT. The encoded protein is CASSYDRGGFTEAFF.

This clonotype occurred a few times. The chain has TRBV7-3 and TRBJ2-6; the D is unclear. V lost 1 base and J 0 bases, leaving 16 bases between the germline ends. The CDR3 totals 19 residues. Germline CDR1 and CDR2: SGHTA and FQGTGA. CDR3 amino acids: CASSLKRGRTLSGANVLTF. Here the CDR3 DNA reads TGTGCCAGCAGCTTAAAGAGAGGACGAACCCTCTCTGGGGCCAACGTCCTGACTTTC.

The V gene is TRBV6-2 or TRBV6-3, the J gene TRBJ2-1; no clear D. V gave up 2 bases and J gave up 8 bases, with 4 bases separating them. CDR3 size: 11 residues. Germline V gene lookup returns CDR1 MNHEY and CDR2 SVGEGT. CDR3 amino acids: CASSYTDEQFF. CDR3 nucleotide sequence: TGTGCCAGCAGTTACACCGATGAGCAGTTCTTC.

J is TRBJ1-2 and V is TRBV20-1; D unclear. CDR3 length: 13 amino acids. The germline gives CDR1 DFQATT, CDR2 SNEGSKA (reference sequence). Trimming took off 3 bases at V and 0 bases at J, with 8 bases between the two ends. The CDR3 protein is CSARGVPNYGYTF. CDR3 bases: TGCAGTGCTAGGGGCGTTCCTAACTATGGCTACACCTTC.

The chain joins TRBV2 to TRBJ1-4; a possible D gene is TRBD1 (5 bases). The germline gives CDR1 SNHLY, CDR2 FYNNEI. Trimming removed 6 bases at V and 7 bases at J, with 21 bases between. The CDR3 totals 16 residues. In DNA, the CDR3 is TGTGCCAGCAGCGGGGGGGAGGGAAGGCCAGGTGAAAAACTGTTTTTT. As protein: CASSGGEGRPGEKLFF.

This clonotype appeared a few times. This chain uses TRBV19 with TRBJ1-2; no definite D call. The germline gives CDR1 LNHDA, CDR2 SQIVND (reference sequence). The CDR3 is 13 residues long. With 5 bases removed from V and 4 bases from J, the gap between germline ends came to 11 bases. The CDR3 nucleotides are TGTGCCAGTAGTGTCGGGCCTTCCTATGGCTACACCTTC. It codes for CASSVGPSYGYTF.

The gene calls are TRBV7-8 and TRBJ2-2; D ambiguous. Trimming left V 1 base short and J 6 bases short, with 15 bases between. This CDR3 is built from 16 residues. Germline V gene lookup returns CDR1 SGHVS and CDR2 FQNEAQ. CDR3 nucleotides: TGTGCCAGCAGCTTAGGAGCGACTCCCAAACCCGGGGAGCTGTTTTTT. Its protein is CASSLGATPKPGELFF. Combining the CDR3 with reference TRBV7-8 and TRBJ2-2 gives the whole variable domain GAGVSQSPRYKVAKRGQDVALRCDPISGHVSLFWYQQALGQGPEFLTYFQNEAQLDKSGLPSDRFFAERPEGSVSTLKIQRTQQEDSAVYLCASSLGATPKPGELFFGEGSRLTVL.

The chain recombines TRBV11-2 with TRBJ1-1; TRBD1 might be the D (5 bases). Per the germline V gene, CDR1 is SGHAT and CDR2 is FQNNGV. The CDR3 runs 17 residues. Trimming took 2 bases from V and 5 from J, leaving 21 bases between them. The DNA for the CDR3 is TGTGCCAGCAGCTTATTTTTCCGGGACCCTAGGAGGACTGAAGCTTTCTTT. It is translated as CASSLFFRDPRRTEAFF. The whole variable domain, remainder taken from reference TRBV11-2 and TRBJ1-1, is EAGVAQSPRYKIIEKRQSVAFWCNPISGHATLYWYQQILGQGPKLLIQFQNNGVVDDSQLPKDRFSAERLKGVDSTLKIQPAKLEDSAVYLCASSLFFRDPRRTEAFFGQGTRLTVV.

This clonotype has a handful of counts. The V gene is TRBV6-1, the J gene TRBJ2-7; TRBD2 agrees at 12 bases. Germline CDR1 reads MNHNS; CDR2 reads SASEGT. This CDR3 is 15 amino acids long. The J segment lost 4 bases and the V segment lost 5 bases, leaving 6 bases of the junction unmatched. The CDR3 spells CASSKILAGGYEQYV. Written as DNA, the CDR3 is TGTGCCAGCAGTAAAATACTAGCGGGGGGTTACGAGCAGTACGTC.